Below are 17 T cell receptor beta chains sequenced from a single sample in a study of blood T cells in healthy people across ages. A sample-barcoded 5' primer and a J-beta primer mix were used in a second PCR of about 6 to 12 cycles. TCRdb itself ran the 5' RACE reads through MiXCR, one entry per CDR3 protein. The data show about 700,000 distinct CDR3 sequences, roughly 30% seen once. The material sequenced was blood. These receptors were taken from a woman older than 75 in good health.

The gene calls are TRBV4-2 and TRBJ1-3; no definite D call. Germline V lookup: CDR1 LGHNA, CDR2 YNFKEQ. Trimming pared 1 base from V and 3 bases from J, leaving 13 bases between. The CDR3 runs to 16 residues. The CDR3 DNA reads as TGTGCCAGCAGCCAAGCGGTGCAAGGCTTTGGAAACACCATATATTTT. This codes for CASSQAVQGFGNTIYF.

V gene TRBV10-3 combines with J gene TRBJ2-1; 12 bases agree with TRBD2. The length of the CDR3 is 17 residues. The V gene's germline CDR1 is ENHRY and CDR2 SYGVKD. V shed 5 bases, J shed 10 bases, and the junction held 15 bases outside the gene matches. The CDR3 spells CAISIGLAGGGAKEQFF. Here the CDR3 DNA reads TGTGCCATCAGTATCGGCCTAGCGGGAGGGGGGGCAAAGGAGCAGTTCTTC.

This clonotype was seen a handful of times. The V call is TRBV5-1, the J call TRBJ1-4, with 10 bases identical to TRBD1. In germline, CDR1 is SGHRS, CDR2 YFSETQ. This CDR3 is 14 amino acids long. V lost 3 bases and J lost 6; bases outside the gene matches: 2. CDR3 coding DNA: TGCGCCAGCAGCTGGGGGACAGGGGATGAAAAACTGTTTTTT. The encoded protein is CASSWGTGDEKLFF.

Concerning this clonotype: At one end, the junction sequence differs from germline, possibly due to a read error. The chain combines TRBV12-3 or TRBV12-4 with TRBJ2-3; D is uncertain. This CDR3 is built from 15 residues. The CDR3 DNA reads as TGTGCCAGCAGTCTGCCTGGAGTAAGGGCAGATACGGAGTATTTT. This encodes CASSLPGVRADTEYF.

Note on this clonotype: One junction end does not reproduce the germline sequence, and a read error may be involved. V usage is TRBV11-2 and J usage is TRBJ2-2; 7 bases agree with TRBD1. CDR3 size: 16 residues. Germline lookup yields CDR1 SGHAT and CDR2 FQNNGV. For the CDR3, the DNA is TGTGCCAACAGCCGAGACAGGGTGGGGTACACCGGGGAGCTGTTTTTT. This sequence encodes CANSRDRVGYTGELFF.

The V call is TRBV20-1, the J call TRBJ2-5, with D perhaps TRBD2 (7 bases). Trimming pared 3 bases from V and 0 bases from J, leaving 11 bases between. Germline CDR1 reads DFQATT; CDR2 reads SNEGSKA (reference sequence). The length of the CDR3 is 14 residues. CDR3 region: CSARGRDNQETQYF. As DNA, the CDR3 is TGCAGTGCTAGGGGGAGGGACAACCAAGAGACCCAGTACTTC.

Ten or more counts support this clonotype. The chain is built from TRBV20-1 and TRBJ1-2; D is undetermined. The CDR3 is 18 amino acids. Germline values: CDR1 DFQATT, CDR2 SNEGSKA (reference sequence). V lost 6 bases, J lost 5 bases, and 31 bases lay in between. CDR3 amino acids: CSANTIRTGDSYGYGYTF. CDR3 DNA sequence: TGCAGTGCCAACACGATTAGGACGGGTGATAGCTATGGGTATGGCTACACCTTC.

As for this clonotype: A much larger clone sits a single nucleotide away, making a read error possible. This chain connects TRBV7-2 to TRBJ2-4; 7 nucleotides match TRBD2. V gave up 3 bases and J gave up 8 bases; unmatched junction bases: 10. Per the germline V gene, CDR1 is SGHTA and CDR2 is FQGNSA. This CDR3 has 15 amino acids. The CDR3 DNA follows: TGTGCCAGCAGCTTCGACGGGGGGACCGGGGACATTCAGTACTTC. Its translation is CASSFDGGTGDIQYF.

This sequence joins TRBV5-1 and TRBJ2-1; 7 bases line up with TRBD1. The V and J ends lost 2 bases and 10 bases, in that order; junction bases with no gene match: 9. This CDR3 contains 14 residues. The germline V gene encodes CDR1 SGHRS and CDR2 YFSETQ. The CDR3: CASSFPTGANEQFF. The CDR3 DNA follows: TGCGCCAGCAGCTTCCCCACAGGGGCGAACGAGCAGTTCTTC.

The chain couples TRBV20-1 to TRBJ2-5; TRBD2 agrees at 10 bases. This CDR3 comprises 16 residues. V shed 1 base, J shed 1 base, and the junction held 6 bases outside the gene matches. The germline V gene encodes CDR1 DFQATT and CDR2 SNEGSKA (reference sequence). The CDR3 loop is CSARGASGSLQETQYF. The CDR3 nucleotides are TGCAGTGCTAGAGGGGCTAGCGGGAGCCTCCAAGAGACCCAGTACTTC.

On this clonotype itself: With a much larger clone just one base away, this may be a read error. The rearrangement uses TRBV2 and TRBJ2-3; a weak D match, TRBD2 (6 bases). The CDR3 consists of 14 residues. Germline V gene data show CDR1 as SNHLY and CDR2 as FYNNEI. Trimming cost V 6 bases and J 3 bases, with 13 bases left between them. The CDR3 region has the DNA TGTGCCAGCAGGGATGGGGGGACGACAGATACGCAGTATTTT. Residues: CASRDGGTTDTQYF. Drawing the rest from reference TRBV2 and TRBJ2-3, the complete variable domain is EPEVTQTPSHQVTQMGQEVILRCVPISNHLYFYWYRQILGQKVEFLVSFYNNEISEKSEIFDDQFSVERPDGSNFTLKIRSTKLEDSAMYFCASRDGGTTDTQYFGPGTRLTVL.

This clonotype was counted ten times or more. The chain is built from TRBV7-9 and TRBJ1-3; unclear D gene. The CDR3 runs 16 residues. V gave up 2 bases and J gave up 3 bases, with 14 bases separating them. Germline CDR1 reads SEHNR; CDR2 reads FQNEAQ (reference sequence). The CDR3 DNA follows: TGTGCCAGCAGCTTAATGGGCGGCTATCATGGAAACACCATATATTTT. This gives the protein CASSLMGGYHGNTIYF.

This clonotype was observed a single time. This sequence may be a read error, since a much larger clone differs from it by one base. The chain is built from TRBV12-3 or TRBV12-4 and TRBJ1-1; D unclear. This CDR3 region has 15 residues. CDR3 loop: CASSFSSLMNTEALF. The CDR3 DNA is TGTGCCAGCAGTTTTAGCAGTCTCATGAACACTGAAGCTTTGTTT.

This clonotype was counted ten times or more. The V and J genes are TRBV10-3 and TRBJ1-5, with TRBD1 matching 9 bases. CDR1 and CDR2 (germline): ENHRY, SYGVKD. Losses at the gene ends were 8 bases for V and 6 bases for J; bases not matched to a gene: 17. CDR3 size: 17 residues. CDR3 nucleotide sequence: TGTGCCATCGACCTCACCTTGTTATACAGGGGGCCTCAGCCCCAGCATTTT. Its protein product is CAIDLTLLYRGPQPQHF.

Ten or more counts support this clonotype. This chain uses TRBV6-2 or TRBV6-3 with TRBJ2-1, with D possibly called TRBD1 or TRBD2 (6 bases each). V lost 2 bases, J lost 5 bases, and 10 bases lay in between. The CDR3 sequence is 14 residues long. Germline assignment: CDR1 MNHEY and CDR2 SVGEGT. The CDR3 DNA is TGTGCCAGCAGTTACGGGGGGCTCCACAATGAGCAGTTCTTC. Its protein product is CASSYGGLHNEQFF.

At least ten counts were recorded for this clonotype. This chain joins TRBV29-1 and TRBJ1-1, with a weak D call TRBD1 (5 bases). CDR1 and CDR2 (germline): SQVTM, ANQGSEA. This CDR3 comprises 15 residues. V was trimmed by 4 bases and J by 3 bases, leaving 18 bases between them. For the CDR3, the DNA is TGCAGCGTTGTTCTCCCCACAGGCACGGACACTGAAGCTTTCTTT. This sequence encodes CSVVLPTGTDTEAFF.

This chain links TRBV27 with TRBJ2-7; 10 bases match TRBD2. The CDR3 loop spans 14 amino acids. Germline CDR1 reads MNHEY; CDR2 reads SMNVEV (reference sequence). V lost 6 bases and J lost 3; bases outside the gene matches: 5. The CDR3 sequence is CASSQGLAIYEQYF. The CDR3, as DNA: TGTGCCAGCAGCCAGGGACTAGCGATCTACGAGCAGTACTTC.